The entry below gives a single T cell receptor (beta chain) sequence along with its context. It lacks a known antigen. No quality values exist for individual bases; no much larger clone is one base distant. These data come from a study of blood T cell repertoires in COVID-19 (dated by TCRdb to the early 2020s). Study-wide context: Samples from collaborators originated in the United States, Italy and Spain and spanned both the acute and convalescent phases of COVID-19. The prospective study material was composed of cDNA or gDNA derived from T cells, B-cell-depleted T cells, or PBMCs. The dataset comprised deeply sampled blood TCRbeta repertoires from subjects exposed to, actively infected with, or recovered from COVID-19. A freely available public database, intended as a resource for researchers studying the immune response to SARS-CoV-2, is where the repertoires were released. Samples came from the ongoing ImmuneRACE study (first 160 participants) plus 1,254 subjects from 6 global collaborators. A de-identified subject ID, COVID-19 status, age in years and sex were almost always included in the sample metadata. HLA class I and class II types, where available, came from metadata supplied by the sample provider rather than from assay-based typing. Findings and caveats that apply to the study as a whole: Clinical and demographic metadata were provided uncurated, with the amount varying by source and participant.

Participants in the prospective study were enrolled through a virtual design, were aged about 18 to 90 years, and lived in approximately 24 United States geographic areas. In the prospective study, participants were assigned to cohorts based on the clinical history participants reported in a screening survey and a study questionnaire. In the prospective study, whole blood, serum and a nasopharyngeal or oropharyngeal swab were collected from each participant by mobile phlebotomists. Additional blood draws and questionnaires over a roughly two-month period could optionally be provided by prospective study participants. Blood samples from the prospective study were shipped frozen or at room temperature prior to DNA extraction. The immunoSEQ Assay, a bias-controlled multiplex PCR, was used to amplify TCRbeta CDR3 regions from genomic DNA. For the original study's pipeline: Nucleated cell counts per sample were estimated from amplification of reference gene primers within the assay. Sequence reads were collapsed and filtered to measure the absolute abundance of every unique TCRbeta CDR3 rearrangement. For each sample, productive Simpson clonality was calculated as the square root of Simpson's diversity index over productive rearrangements. TCRdb's version of the immuneACCESS table is confined to in-frame rearrangements and falls short of the full clone set. An unresolved V gene accounts for under half of the shortfall where checked; the remainder is of unknown origin. That table gives V, J and clone size, and the DNA gave D and trimming. The sample has about 250,000 clones on record, approximately 85% of them singletons. Around 10% of the sample comes from the top ten.

Based on the germline V gene, the CDR1 and CDR2 sequences are SNHLY and FYNNEI. V ends up 5 bases short and J 7 bases short, with an unmatched junction base count of 9. From cysteine to phenylalanine, the CDR3 is 15 amino acids long. The DNA shown is the 45-base CDR3, in frame from base 1. The rearranged segments are TRBV2 and TRBJ2-1, with 9 bases matching TRBD2. Sequenced sample: PBMCs or T cells enriched from blood (not recorded which). This sequence was found in a woman aged 45-60 years with acute COVID-19. The encoded CDR3 is CASSREAGGQNEQFF. Read as DNA, the sequence is TGTGCCAGCAGTAGGGAAGCGGGGGGCCAGAATGAGCAGTTCTTC.